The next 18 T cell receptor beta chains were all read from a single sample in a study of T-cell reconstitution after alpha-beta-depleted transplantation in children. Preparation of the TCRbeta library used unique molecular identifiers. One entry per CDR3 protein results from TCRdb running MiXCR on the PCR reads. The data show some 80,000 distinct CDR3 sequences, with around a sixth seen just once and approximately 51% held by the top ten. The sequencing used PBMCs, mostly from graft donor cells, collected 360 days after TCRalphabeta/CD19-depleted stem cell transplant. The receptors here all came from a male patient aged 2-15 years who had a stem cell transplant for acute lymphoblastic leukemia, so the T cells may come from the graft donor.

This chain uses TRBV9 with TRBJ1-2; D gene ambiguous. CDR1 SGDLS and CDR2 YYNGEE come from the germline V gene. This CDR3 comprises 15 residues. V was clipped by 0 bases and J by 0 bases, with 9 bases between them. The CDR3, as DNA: TGTGCCAGCAGCGTAGCTGACATATCTAACTATGGCTACACCTTC. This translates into CASSVADISNYGYTF. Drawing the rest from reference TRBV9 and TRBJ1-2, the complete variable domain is DSGVTQTPKHLITATGQRVTLRCSPRSGDLSVYWYQQSLDQGLQFLIQYYNGEERAKGNILERFSAQQFPDLHSELNLSSLELGDSALYFCASSVADISNYGYTFGSGTRLTVV.

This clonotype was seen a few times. The CDR3 coding sequence is TGTGCCAGCAGTTTCCAGGTTAAAGAGACCCAGTACTTC. This encodes CASSFQVKETQYF. The chain has TRBV27 and TRBJ2-5; D unclear. CDR3 length equals 13 residues. Germline lookup yields CDR1 MNHEY and CDR2 SMNVEV (reference sequence). Trimming took off 3 bases at V and 3 bases at J, with 8 bases between the two ends.

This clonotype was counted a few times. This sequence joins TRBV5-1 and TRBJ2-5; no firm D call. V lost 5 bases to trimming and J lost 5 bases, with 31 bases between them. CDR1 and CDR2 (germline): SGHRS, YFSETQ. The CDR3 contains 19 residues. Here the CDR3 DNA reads TGCGCCAGCAGGCCAGCCACGAAGGGTCGGGCCCCTTTAGTGGAGACCCAGTACTTC. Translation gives CASRPATKGRAPLVETQYF.

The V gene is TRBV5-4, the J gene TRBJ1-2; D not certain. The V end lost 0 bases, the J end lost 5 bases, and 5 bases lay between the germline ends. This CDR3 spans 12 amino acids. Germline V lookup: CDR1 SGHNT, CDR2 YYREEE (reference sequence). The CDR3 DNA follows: TGTGCCAGCAGCTTGGGGGCTTATGGCTACACCTTC. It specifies CASSLGAYGYTF.

As DNA, the CDR3 is TGTGCCAGCAGTTACTCGGGCATGGGGTTTGACGAGCAGTACTTC. Translating gives CASSYSGMGFDEQYF. This rearrangement joins TRBV6-5 to TRBJ2-7; D not resolved. The length of the CDR3 is 15 residues. Germline assignment: CDR1 MNHEY and CDR2 SVGAGI. Deletions cut 0 bases from V and 5 bases from J, with 14 bases between.

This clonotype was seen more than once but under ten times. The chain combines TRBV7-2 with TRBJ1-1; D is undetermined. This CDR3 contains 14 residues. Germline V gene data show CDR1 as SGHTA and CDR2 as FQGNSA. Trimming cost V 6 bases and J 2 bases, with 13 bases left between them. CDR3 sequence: CASRSRSFNTEAFF. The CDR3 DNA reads TGTGCCAGCAGGTCGCGAAGCTTCAACACTGAAGCTTTCTTT.

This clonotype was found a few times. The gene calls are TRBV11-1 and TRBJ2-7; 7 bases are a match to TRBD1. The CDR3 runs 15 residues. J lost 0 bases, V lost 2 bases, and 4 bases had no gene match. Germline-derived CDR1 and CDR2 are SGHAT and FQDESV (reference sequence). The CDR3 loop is CASSLTGQFSYEQYF. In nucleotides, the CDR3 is TGTGCCAGCAGCTTAACGGGACAGTTCTCCTACGAGCAGTACTTC.

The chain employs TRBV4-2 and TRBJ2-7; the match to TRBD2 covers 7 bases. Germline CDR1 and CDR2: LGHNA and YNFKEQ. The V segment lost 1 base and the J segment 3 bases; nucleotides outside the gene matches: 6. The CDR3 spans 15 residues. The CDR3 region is CASSQAAGEGYEQYF. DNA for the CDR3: TGTGCCAGCAGCCAAGCGGCGGGAGAGGGCTACGAGCAGTACTTC.

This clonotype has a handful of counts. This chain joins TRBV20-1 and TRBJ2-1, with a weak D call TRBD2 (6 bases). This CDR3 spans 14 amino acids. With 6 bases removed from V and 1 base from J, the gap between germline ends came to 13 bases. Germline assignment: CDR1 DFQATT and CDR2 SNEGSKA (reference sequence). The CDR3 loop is CSAAGGTSYNEQFF. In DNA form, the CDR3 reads TGCAGTGCCGCCGGCGGGACTTCCTACAATGAGCAGTTCTTC.

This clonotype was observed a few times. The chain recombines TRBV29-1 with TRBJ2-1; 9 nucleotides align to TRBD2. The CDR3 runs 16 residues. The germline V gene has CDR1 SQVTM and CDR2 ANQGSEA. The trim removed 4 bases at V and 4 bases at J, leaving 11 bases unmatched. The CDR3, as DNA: TGCAGCGTTGTGGGACGAGGGCGGGAGGGATACAATGAGCAGTTCTTC. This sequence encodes CSVVGRGREGYNEQFF.

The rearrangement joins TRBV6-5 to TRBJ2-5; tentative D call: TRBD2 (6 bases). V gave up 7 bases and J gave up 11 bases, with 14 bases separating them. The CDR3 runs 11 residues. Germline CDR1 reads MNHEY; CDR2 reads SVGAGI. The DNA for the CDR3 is TGTGCCAGCACCGACGGGGGTCAACAGTACTTC. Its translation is CASTDGGQQYF.

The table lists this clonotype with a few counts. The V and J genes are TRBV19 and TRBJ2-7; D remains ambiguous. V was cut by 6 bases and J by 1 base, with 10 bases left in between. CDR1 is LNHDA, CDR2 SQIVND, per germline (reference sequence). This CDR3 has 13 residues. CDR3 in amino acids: CASSSTGSYEQYF. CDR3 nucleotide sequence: TGTGCCAGTAGCTCGACGGGTTCCTACGAGCAGTACTTC.

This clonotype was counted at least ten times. CDR3 nucleotide sequence: TGTGCCAGCAGTCCGGACTGGGGGTGGGAGACCCAGTACTTC. Translation: CASSPDWGWETQYF. The V gene is TRBV6-2 or TRBV6-3, the J gene TRBJ2-5; D may correspond to TRBD1 or TRBD2 (5 bases each). Per the germline V gene, CDR1 is MNHEY and CDR2 is SVGEGT. The V end lost 5 bases, the J end lost 5 bases, and 15 bases lay between the germline ends. The CDR3 loop spans 14 amino acids.

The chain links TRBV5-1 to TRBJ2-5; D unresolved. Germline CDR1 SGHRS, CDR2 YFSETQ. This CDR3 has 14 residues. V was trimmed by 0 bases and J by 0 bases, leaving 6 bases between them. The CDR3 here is CASSLAVNQETQYF. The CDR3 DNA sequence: TGCGCCAGCAGCTTGGCGGTAAACCAAGAGACCCAGTACTTC.

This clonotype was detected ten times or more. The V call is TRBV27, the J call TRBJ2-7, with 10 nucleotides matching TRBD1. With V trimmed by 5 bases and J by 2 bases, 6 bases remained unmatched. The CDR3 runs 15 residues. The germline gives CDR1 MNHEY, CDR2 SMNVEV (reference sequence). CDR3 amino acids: CASSNAGTGAYEQYF. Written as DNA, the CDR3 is TGTGCCAGCAGTAACGCCGGGACAGGGGCCTACGAGCAGTACTTC.

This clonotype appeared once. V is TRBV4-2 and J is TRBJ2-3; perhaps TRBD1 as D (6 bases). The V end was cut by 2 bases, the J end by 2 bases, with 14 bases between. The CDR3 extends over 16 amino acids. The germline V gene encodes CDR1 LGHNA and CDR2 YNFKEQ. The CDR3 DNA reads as TGTGCCAGCAGCCAAAACAGGGCTAGACCCACAGATACGCAGTATTTT. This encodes CASSQNRARPTDTQYF.

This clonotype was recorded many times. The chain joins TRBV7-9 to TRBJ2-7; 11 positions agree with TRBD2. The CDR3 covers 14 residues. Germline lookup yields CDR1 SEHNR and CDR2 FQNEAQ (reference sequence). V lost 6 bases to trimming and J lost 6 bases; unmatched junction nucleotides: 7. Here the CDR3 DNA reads TGTGCCAGCAGACCTGGGACTAGCGGCGGCGAGCAGTACTTC. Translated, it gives CASRPGTSGGEQYF.

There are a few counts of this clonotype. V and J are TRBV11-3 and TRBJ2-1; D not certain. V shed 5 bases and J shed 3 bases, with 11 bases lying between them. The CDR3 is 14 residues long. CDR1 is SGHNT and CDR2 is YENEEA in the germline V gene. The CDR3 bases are TGTGCCAGCAGCCCTACGGGCCTCTACAATGAGCAGTTCTTC. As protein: CASSPTGLYNEQFF.